This record looks at one T cell receptor beta chain sequence and its context. This sample was included in a study of early T cells in non-severe SARS-CoV-2 infection. Each CDR3 protein gets one entry after TCRdb re-called the 5' RACE reads with MiXCR. The sample has 20,000 to 25,000 distinct CDR3 sequences, 4.5% to 6% seen once. The germline V gene encodes CDR1 SGHDN and CDR2 FVKESK. This CDR3 comprises 12 residues. Trimming removed 7 bases from V and 6 bases from J, with 13 bases in between. This sequence was found in an adult who was a healthcare worker with PCR-confirmed SARS-CoV-2 infection or an uninfected control (not recorded which). The material sequenced was whole blood, taken at baseline. The chain employs TRBV14 and TRBJ2-7, with D perhaps being TRBD1 or TRBD2 (6 bases each). For the CDR3, the DNA is TGTGCCAGCACCGCCGGGGGCCCCGAGCAGTACTTC. It specifies CASTAGGPEQYF.